Listed below are T cell receptor beta chains from one sample, sequenced in a study of OX40 agonist ivuxolimab in advanced cancers. The repertoire was sequenced with immunoSEQ multiplex PCR; TCRdb's copy has only in-frame clones and lacks some. The table has approximately 48,000 clones, around 77% seen once; the top ten hold approximately 2%. Sequenced here: CD4+ or CD8+ T cells sorted from blood, sampled in a trial of the OX40 agonist ivuxolimab. These receptors all come from an adult with an advanced solid tumor such as melanoma, head and neck, liver or kidney cancer. Each CDR3 is given with its conserved first and last residue. A D gene is named only where the DNA matches it firmly. Expanded clones get a size class; other rows say once, few or many, or leave the size out.

V	size	D	J	CDR3	DNA
TRBV6-1	-	-	TRBJ1-5	CASSRDGSQPQHF	TGTGCCAGCAGTCGGGACGGGAGTCAGCCCCAGCATTTT
TRBV9	-	TRBD2	TRBJ2-7	CASSVGGRASYEQYF	TGTGCCAGCAGCGTAGGGGGGAGGGCCTCCTACGAGCAGTACTTC
TRBV29-1	-	TRBD1	TRBJ1-2	CSVQPGDRGAYGYTF	TGCAGCGTACAGCCAGGCGACAGGGGCGCCTATGGCTACACCTTC
TRBV2	-	-	TRBJ2-7	CASSEGAGYAISYEQYF	TGTGCCAGCAGTGAAGGGGCAGGGTACGCTATTTCCTACGAGCAGTACTTC
TRBV7-3	-	TRBD2	TRBJ2-3	CASSAGTSGGTYTQYF	TGTGCCAGCAGCGCCGGGACTAGCGGGGGCACTTATACGCAGTATTTT
TRBV6-1	-	-	TRBJ1-2	CASSAELSVNYGYTF	TGTGCCAGCAGTGCCGAGCTATCCGTCAACTATGGCTACACCTTC
TRBV27	-	TRBD1	TRBJ1-6	CASSLRDRASPLHF	TGTGCCAGCAGTTTAAGGGACAGGGCTTCACCCCTCCACTTT
TRBV9	few	-	TRBJ1-1	CASSGHLMNTEAFF	TGTGCCAGCAGCGGACACCTAATGAACACTGAAGCTTTCTTT
TRBV28	-	-	TRBJ2-7	CASSPPNYEQYF	TGTGCCAGCAGCCCCCCCAACTACGAGCAGTACTTC
TRBV6-5	-	-	TRBJ1-6	CASSLRSTDNSPLHF	TGTGCCAGCAGCCTCCGAAGTACGGATAATTCACCCCTCCACTTT
TRBV5-1	-	-	TRBJ1-5	CASSLVQDQPQHF	TGCGCCAGCAGCTTGGTTCAGGATCAGCCCCAGCATTTT
TRBV27	once	TRBD1	TRBJ1-2	CASSSGQGRSYGYTF	TGTGCCAGCAGTTCCGGACAGGGGCGAAGCTATGGCTACACCTTC
TRBV7-9	few	-	TRBJ2-7	CASRVGDPYEQYF	TGTGCCTCACGAGTCGGGGACCCTTACGAGCAGTACTTC
TRBV7-8	-	TRBD1	TRBJ1-4	CASSNTGTFRGKLFF	TGTGCCAGCAGCAACACCGGGACATTCAGGGGGAAACTGTTTTTT
TRBV7-9	-	-	TRBJ1-2	CASSLARSRYGYTF	TGTGCCAGCAGCTTAGCTAGGTCCCGCTATGGCTACACCTTC
TRBV11-3	-	TRBD2	TRBJ2-3	CASSKTSGSTDTQYF	TGTGCCAGCAGTAAGACTAGCGGGAGTACAGATACGCAGTATTTT
TRBV4-1	-	TRBD2	TRBJ2-5	CASSQVSLAGVETQYF	TGCGCCAGCAGCCAAGTATCACTAGCGGGAGTAGAGACCCAGTACTTC
TRBV12-5	-	-	TRBJ1-6	CASGLDGNSPLHF	TGTGCTAGTGGTTTGGACGGGAATTCACCCCTCCACTTT
TRBV19	-	-	TRBJ1-2	CASSIDRSYGYTF	TGTGCCAGTAGTATTGACAGGTCCTATGGCTACACCTTC
TRBV5-3	-	TRBD2	TRBJ2-7	CASSLTSGPYEQYF	TGTGCCAGCAGCTTGACTAGCGGCCCCTACGAGCAGTACTTC
TRBV27	once	-	TRBJ1-6	CASSDMGGILSPLHF	TGTGCCAGCAGTGACATGGGGGGGATCCTTTCACCCCTCCACTTT
TRBV19	-	-	TRBJ1-5	CASSTTSNQPQHF	TGTGCCAGTAGTACGACTAGCAATCAGCCCCAGCATTTT
TRBV6-5	-	TRBD1	TRBJ1-2	CASSYGQGARGYTF	TGTGCCAGCAGCTACGGACAGGGGGCGCGGGGCTACACCTTC
TRBV10-3	-	TRBD1	TRBJ1-5	CANGQGGIQPQHF	TGTGCCAACGGACAGGGGGGTATTCAGCCCCAGCATTTT
TRBV4-1	-	TRBD2	TRBJ2-4	CASSQRQLWTRAGGDIQYF	TGCGCCAGCAGCCAACGCCAACTCTGGACGAGAGCGGGAGGAGACATTCAGTACTTC
TRBV5-6	-	TRBD1	TRBJ1-2	CASSLWTGEIYTF	TGTGCCAGCAGCTTGTGGACAGGGGAAATCTACACCTTC
TRBV5-1	-	-	TRBJ1-1	CASSLAPAEVNTEAFF	TGCGCCAGCAGCTTGGCTCCCGCGGAGGTAAACACTGAAGCTTTCTTT
TRBV18	-	TRBD2	TRBJ2-7	CASSPPGLALYEQYF	TGTGCCAGCTCACCACCGGGACTAGCCCTATACGAGCAGTACTTC
TRBV28	-	TRBD1	TRBJ2-7	CASRRTGSYEQYF	TGTGCCAGCAGGAGGACAGGGTCCTACGAGCAGTACTTC
TRBV27	many	-	TRBJ2-1	CASSFTSTSYNEQFF	TGTGCCAGCAGTTTCACCTCGACCTCCTACAATGAGCAGTTCTTC
TRBV5-1	-	TRBD1	TRBJ1-2	CASSLVDTGDYGYTF	TGCGCCAGCAGCTTGGTTGATACAGGGGACTATGGCTACACCTTC
TRBV6-5	-	-	TRBJ2-2	CASSPNTGELFF	TGTGCCAGCAGTCCTAACACCGGGGAGCTGTTTTTT
TRBV2	-	TRBD1	TRBJ1-2	CASGRQGVPGYTF	TGTGCCAGCGGCCGACAGGGCGTTCCTGGCTACACCTTC
TRBV11-2	once	-	TRBJ2-7	CASSLQIDTIYEQYF	TGTGCCAGCAGCCTTCAGATCGACACTATTTACGAGCAGTACTTC
TRBV4-1	once	-	TRBJ2-2	CASSQDPVGLPNTGELFF	TGCGCCAGCAGCCAAGACCCTGTCGGCCTACCGAACACCGGGGAGCTGTTTTTT
TRBV19	few	-	TRBJ1-2	CATSWGANYGYTF	TGTGCCACTTCCTGGGGGGCTAACTATGGCTACACCTTC
TRBV2	once	-	TRBJ1-1	CASSVAGSVNTEAFF	TGTGCCAGCAGTGTCGCAGGGTCGGTGAACACTGAAGCTTTCTTT
TRBV9	-	TRBD1	TRBJ1-2	CASSSRTGWDYTF	TGTGCCAGCAGCTCCCGGACAGGGTGGGACTACACCTTC
TRBV5-1	-	TRBD1	TRBJ2-6	CASSWMRDRVSSGANVLTF	TGCGCCAGCAGCTGGATGCGGGACAGGGTTAGCTCTGGGGCCAACGTCCTGACTTTC
TRBV6-1	once	-	TRBJ2-3	CASIYLGADTQYF	TGTGCCAGCATCTATTTGGGAGCAGATACGCAGTATTTT
TRBV28	-	-	TRBJ1-3	CASSFFTGNTIYF	TGTGCCAGCAGTTTTTTCACTGGAAACACCATATATTTT
TRBV7-9	-	-	TRBJ1-2	CASRPRDGLPSYTF	TGTGCCAGCAGACCTAGGGACGGCCTCCCCAGCTACACCTTC
TRBV9	-	-	TRBJ2-7	CASSVDLGRNYEQYF	TGTGCCAGCAGCGTAGATCTGGGCAGGAACTACGAGCAGTACTTC
TRBV7-3	-	-	TRBJ1-2	CASSLIDGAGYTF	TGTGCCAGCAGCTTAATCGATGGGGCTGGCTACACCTTC
TRBV7-3	-	TRBD2	TRBJ2-1	CASSPMPRESVEQFF	TGTGCCAGCAGCCCAATGCCGCGGGAGAGTGTTGAGCAGTTCTTC
TRBV19	-	TRBD1	TRBJ2-5	CATRDRGVETQYF	TGTGCCACCCGGGACAGGGGAGTAGAGACCCAGTACTTC
TRBV2	-	-	TRBJ1-2	CAGTLDYYYGYTF	TGTGCCGGAACGCTCGATTACTACTATGGCTACACCTTC
TRBV28	-	TRBD2	TRBJ2-7	CASKLAGRAGYEQYF	TGTGCCAGTAAACTAGCGGGACGGGCGGGATACGAGCAGTACTTC
TRBV6-1	-	-	TRBJ1-5	CASSPDAGNQPQHF	TGTGCCAGCAGTCCTGACGCAGGCAATCAGCCCCAGCATTTT
TRBV10-3	-	TRBD1	TRBJ1-5	CATKTGQGDSNQPQHF	TGTGCCACAAAAACCGGACAGGGGGACAGCAATCAGCCCCAGCATTTT
TRBV6-5	few	-	TRBJ1-2	CASRPTLNSYGYTF	TGTGCCAGCAGACCGACCCTAAACAGCTATGGCTACACCTTC
TRBV7-2	-	-	TRBJ2-3	CASSRMWGSTDTQYF	TGTGCCAGCAGCCGGATGTGGGGGAGTACAGATACGCAGTATTTT
TRBV7-9	-	-	TRBJ2-2	CASSLAGTATGELFF	TGTGCCAGCAGCTTGGCAGGGACGGCTACCGGGGAGCTGTTTTTT
TRBV11-2	-	-	TRBJ2-7	CASSLKFEQYF	TGTGCCAGCAGCCTAAAATTCGAGCAGTACTTC
TRBV6-1	-	TRBD2	TRBJ2-7	CASISGLAGGNEQYF	TGTGCCAGCATCAGTGGACTAGCGGGAGGGAACGAGCAGTACTTC
TRBV7-8	few	-	TRBJ2-7	CASSFNLDPASNYEQYF	TGTGCCAGCAGCTTCAACTTAGACCCCGCGTCAAACTACGAGCAGTACTTC
TRBV5-1	once	-	TRBJ2-7	CASSSQGAGAIEQYF	TGCGCCAGCAGCTCGCAGGGGGCGGGAGCCATCGAGCAGTACTTC
TRBV27	-	-	TRBJ1-1	CASSFVRLKGGTEAFF	TGTGCCAGCAGTTTCGTGAGGTTGAAGGGGGGAACTGAAGCTTTCTTT